This TCR beta chain was recovered during a study of beta chain features in type 1 diabetes. Study details: Patient and healthy donor groups were alike in age, gender and cell yields. Broader study findings: At VDJ recombination sites, type 1 diabetes patients had fewer insertions and more deleted nucleotides. Still unanswered here is whether HLA type influences TCRB rearrangement.

The CDR3 spans 18 residues. The V gene end was trimmed by 3 bases and the J gene end by 4 bases; junction bases not matched to a gene: 15. Germline V CDR1 and CDR2: LNHDA, SQIVND (reference sequence). As every portion of the isolated RNA was reverse transcribed, the sequencing read expressed TCRB transcripts. Sequencing used immunoSEQ multiplex PCR; TCRdb keeps in-frame clones, though not all of them. The data show 400,000 to 550,000 clones, with about an eighth seen just once and around 0.05% held by the top ten. As concerns this clone: Its antigen remains unidentified.

The sequencing input was naive CD4+ T cells from blood. The source is a woman younger than 35 in good health. The V call is TRBV19, the J call TRBJ2-1; 7 positions agree with TRBD2. Here the CDR3 DNA reads TGTGCCAGTAGTATCGCTCCAGTCTCCGGACTAGGTTACAATGAGCAGTTCTTC. It is translated as CASSIAPVSGLGYNEQFF.